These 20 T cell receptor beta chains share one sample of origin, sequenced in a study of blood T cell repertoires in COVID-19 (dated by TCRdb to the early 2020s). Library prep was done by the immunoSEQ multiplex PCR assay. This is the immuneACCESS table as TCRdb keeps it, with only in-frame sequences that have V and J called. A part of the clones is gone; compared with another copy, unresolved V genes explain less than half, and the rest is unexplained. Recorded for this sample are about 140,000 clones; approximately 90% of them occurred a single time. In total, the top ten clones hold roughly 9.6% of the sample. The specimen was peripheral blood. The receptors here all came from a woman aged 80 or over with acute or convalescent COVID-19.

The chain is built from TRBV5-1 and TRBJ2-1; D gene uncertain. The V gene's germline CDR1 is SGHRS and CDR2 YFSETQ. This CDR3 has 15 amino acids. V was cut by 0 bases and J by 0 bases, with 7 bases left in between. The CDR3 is CASSLVRNSYNEQFF. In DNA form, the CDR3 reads TGCGCCAGCAGCTTGGTGCGGAACTCCTACAATGAGCAGTTCTTC.

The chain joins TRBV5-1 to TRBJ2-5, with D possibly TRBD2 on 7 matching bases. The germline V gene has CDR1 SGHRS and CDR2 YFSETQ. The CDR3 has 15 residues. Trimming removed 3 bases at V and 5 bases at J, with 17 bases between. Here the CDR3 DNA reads TGCGCCAGCAGCTGGGGGGTCGCGGGGGCTGAGACCCAGTACTTC. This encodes CASSWGVAGAETQYF.

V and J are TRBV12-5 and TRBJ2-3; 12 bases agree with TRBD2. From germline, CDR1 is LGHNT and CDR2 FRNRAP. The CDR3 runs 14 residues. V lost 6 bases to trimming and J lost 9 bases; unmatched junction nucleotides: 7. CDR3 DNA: TGTGCTAGTGGAACTAGCGGGGGGATTGGGACGCAGTATTTT. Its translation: CASGTSGGIGTQYF.

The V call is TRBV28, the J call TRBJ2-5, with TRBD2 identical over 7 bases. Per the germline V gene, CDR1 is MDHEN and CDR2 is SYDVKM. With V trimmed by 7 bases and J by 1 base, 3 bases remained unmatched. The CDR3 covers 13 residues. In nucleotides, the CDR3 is TGTGCCAGCAATGGCGGGAGCCAAGAGACCCAGTACTTC. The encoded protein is CASNGGSQETQYF.

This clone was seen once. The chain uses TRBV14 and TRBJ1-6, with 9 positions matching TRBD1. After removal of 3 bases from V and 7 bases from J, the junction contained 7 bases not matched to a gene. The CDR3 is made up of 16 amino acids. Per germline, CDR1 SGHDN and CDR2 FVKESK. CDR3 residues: CASSHRDDRGNSPLHF. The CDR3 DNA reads TGTGCCAGCAGCCATCGAGATGACAGGGGGAATTCACCCCTCCACTTT. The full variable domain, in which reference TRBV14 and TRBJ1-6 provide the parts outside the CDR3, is EAGVTQFPSHSVIEKGQTVTLRCDPISGHDNLYWYRRVMGKEIKFLLHFVKESKQDESGMPNNRFLAERTGGTYSTLKVQPAELEDSGVYFCASSHRDDRGNSPLHFGNGTRLTVT.

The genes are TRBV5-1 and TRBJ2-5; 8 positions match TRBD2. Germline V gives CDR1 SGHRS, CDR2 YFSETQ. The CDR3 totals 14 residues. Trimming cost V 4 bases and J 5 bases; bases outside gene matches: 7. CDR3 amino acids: CASSPGGFGETQYF. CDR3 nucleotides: TGCGCCAGCAGCCCGGGGGGGTTCGGGGAGACCCAGTACTTC. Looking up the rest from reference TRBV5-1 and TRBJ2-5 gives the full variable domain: KAGVTQTPRYLIKTRGQQVTLSCSPISGHRSVSWYQQTPGQGLQFLFEYFSETQRNKGNFPGRFSGRQFSNSRSEMNVSTLELGDSALYLCASSPGGFGETQYFGPGTRLLVL.

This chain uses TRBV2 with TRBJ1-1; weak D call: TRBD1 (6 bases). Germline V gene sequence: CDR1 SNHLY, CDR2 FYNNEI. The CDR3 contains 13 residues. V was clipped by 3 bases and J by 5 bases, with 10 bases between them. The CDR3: CASSDQGSTEAFF. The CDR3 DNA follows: TGTGCCAGCAGTGACCAGGGGAGTACTGAAGCTTTCTTT.

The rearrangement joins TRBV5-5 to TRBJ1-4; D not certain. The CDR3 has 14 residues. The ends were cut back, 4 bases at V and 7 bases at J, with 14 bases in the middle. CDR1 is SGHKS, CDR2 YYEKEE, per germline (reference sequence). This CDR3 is CASSPSSNGEKLFF. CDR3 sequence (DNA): TGTGCCAGCAGCCCTAGTAGCAATGGTGAAAAACTGTTTTTT.

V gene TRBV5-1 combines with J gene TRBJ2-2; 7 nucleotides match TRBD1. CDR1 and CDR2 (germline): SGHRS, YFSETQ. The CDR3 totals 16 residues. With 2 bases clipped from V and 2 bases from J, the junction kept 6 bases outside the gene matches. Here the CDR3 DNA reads TGCGCCAGCAGCTTCTACAGGGGTCTAAACACCGGGGAGCTGTTTTTT. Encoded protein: CASSFYRGLNTGELFF.

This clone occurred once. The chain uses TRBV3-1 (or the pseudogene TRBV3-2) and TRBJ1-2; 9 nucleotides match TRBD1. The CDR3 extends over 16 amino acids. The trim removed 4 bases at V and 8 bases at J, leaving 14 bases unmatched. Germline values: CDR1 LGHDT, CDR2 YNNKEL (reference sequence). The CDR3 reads CASSRSEIRDRVGYTF. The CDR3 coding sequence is TGTGCCAGCAGCCGAAGTGAAATCCGGGACAGGGTCGGCTACACCTTC.

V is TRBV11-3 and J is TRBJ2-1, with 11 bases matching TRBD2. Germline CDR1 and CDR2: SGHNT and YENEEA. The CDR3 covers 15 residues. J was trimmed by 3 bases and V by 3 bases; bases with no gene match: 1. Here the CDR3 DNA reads TGTGCCAGCAGCTTTGGGACTAGCGGCTACAATGAGCAGTTCTTC. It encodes CASSFGTSGYNEQFF.

In DNA form, the CDR3 reads TGCGCCAGCAGCATACAGGGGGCTTTCGCTGAAGCTTTCTTT. Amino acid sequence: CASSIQGAFAEAFF. The V and J genes are TRBV5-1 and TRBJ1-1; TRBD1 matches at 9 bases. This CDR3 contains 14 residues. Germline V lookup: CDR1 SGHRS, CDR2 YFSETQ. J was trimmed by 6 bases and V by 4 bases; bases with no gene match: 7.

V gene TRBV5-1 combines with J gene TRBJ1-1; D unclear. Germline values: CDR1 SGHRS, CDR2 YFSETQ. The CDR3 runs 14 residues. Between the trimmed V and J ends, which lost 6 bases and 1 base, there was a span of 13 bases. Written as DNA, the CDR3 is TGCGCCAGCACTCGAGTGAACGGGAACACTGAAGCTTTCTTT. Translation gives CASTRVNGNTEAFF. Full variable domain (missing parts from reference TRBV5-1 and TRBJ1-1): KAGVTQTPRYLIKTRGQQVTLSCSPISGHRSVSWYQQTPGQGLQFLFEYFSETQRNKGNFPGRFSGRQFSNSRSEMNVSTLELGDSALYLCASTRVNGNTEAFFGQGTRLTVV.

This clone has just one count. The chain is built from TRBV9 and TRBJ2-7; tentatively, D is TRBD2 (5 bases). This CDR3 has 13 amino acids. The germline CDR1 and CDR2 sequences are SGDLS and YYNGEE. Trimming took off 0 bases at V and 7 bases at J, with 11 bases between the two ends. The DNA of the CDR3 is TGTGCCAGCAGCGTAGTATCAGGAGGTGAGCAGTACTTC. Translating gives CASSVVSGGEQYF.

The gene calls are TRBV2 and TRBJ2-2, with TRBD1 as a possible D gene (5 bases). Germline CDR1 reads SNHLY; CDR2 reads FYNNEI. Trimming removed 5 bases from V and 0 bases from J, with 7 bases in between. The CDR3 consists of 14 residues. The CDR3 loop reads CASSTGANTGELFF. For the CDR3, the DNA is TGTGCCAGCAGTACAGGAGCGAACACCGGGGAGCTGTTTTTT.

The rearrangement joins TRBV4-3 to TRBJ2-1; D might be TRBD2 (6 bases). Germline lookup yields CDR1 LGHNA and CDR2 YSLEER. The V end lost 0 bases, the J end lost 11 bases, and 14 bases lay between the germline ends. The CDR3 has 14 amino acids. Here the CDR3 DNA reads TGCGCCAGCAGCCAAGATCGGGACTGGGAAAAGCAGTTCTTC. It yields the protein CASSQDRDWEKQFF.

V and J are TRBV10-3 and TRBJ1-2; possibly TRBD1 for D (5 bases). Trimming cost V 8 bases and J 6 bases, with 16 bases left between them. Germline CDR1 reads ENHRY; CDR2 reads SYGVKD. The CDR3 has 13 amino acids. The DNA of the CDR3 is TGTGCCATCGGGACTAATTTTTTGGATGGCTACACCTTC. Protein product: CAIGTNFLDGYTF.

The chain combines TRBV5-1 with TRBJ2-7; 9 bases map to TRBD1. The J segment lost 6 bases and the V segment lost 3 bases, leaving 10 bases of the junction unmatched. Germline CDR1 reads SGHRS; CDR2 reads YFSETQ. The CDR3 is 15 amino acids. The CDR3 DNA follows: TGCGCCAGCAGCTCACAGGGGGCGAATTGGGGCGAGCAGTACTTC. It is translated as CASSSQGANWGEQYF.

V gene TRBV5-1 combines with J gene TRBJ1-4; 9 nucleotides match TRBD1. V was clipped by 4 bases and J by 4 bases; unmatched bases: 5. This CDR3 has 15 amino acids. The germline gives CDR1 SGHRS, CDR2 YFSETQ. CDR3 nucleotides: TGCGCCAGCAGCCCACAGGGGGCCTTTAATGAAAAACTGTTTTTT. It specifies CASSPQGAFNEKLFF.

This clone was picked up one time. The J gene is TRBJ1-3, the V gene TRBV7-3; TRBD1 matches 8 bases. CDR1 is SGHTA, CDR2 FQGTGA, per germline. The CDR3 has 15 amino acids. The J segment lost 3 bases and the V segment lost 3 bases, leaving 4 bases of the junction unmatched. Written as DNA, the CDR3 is TGTGCCAGCAGCTTCCAGGGGGCGGTTGGAAACACCATATATTTT. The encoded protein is CASSFQGAVGNTIYF.